The 20 T cell receptor beta chains below come from one sample, sequenced in a study of siplizumab effects on memory and regulatory T cells. The assay was immunoSEQ multiplex PCR, and TCRdb's table has in-frame clones only and misses some. The sample lists tens of thousands of clones, around 97% occurring once. Sequencing was done on a sample of naive CD8+ T cells sorted from blood. All receptors derive from a human donor in good health.

CDR3 DNA sequence: TGCGCCAGCAGCCCCTTGAGGGGAGGTAGCACAGATACGCAGTATTTT. It yields the protein CASSPLRGGSTDTQYF. The rearrangement links TRBV4-1 to TRBJ2-3; weak D call: TRBD2 (6 bases). Trimming cost V 4 bases and J 0 bases, with 14 bases left between them. The CDR3 is 16 residues long. Germline V lookup: CDR1 MGHRA, CDR2 YSYEKL.

The rearrangement links TRBV5-4 to TRBJ1-1; D remains unclear. Germline-derived CDR1 and CDR2 are SGHNT and YYREEE (reference sequence). The ends were cut back, 2 bases at V and 4 bases at J, with 6 bases in the middle. This CDR3 has 12 amino acids. CDR3 in amino acids: CASSFGLTEAFF. The CDR3 nucleotides read TGTGCCAGCAGCTTTGGCCTCACTGAAGCTTTCTTT. Full variable domain (missing parts from reference TRBV5-4 and TRBJ1-1): ETGVTQSPTHLIKTRGQQVTLRCSSQSGHNTVSWYQQALGQGPQFIFQYYREEENGRGNFPPRFSGLQFPNYSSELNVNALELDDSALYLCASSFGLTEAFFGQGTRLTVV.

This chain connects TRBV29-1 to TRBJ2-7; perhaps TRBD2 as D (6 bases). CDR3 length equals 14 residues. Germline values: CDR1 SQVTM, CDR2 ANQGSEA. V lost 3 bases and J 5 bases, leaving 17 bases between the germline ends. The CDR3 region is CSVEGGMDLNEQYF. For the CDR3, the DNA is TGCAGCGTTGAGGGCGGGATGGATCTCAACGAGCAGTACTTC.

This clone was seen a handful of times. The chain uses TRBV7-9 and TRBJ2-2; no definite D call. The CDR3 extends over 12 amino acids. Between the trimmed V and J ends, which lost 3 bases and 6 bases, there was a span of 5 bases. CDR1 and CDR2 (germline): SEHNR, FQNEAQ (reference sequence). The CDR3 is CASSLYAGELFF. The CDR3 bases are TGTGCCAGCAGCTTGTACGCCGGGGAGCTGTTTTTT.

V gene TRBV2 combines with J gene TRBJ2-2, with TRBD1 matching 8 bases. Germline CDR1 reads SNHLY; CDR2 reads FYNNEI. There are 13 residues in the CDR3. V was clipped by 1 base and J by 10 bases; unmatched bases: 2. CDR3 sequence (DNA): TGTGCCAGCAGTGAAGGGACAGGGCTGGAGCTGTTTTTT. It codes for CASSEGTGLELFF.

The chain recombines TRBV11-3 with TRBJ2-1, with a possible D match to TRBD1 (6 bases). V lost 5 bases and J lost 0, with 11 bases in between. Looked up from germline, CDR1 is SGHNT and CDR2 is YENEEA. This CDR3 region has 15 residues. This chain's CDR3 is CASSTGRSSYNEQFF. The CDR3 DNA follows: TGTGCCAGCAGCACAGGGCGGAGCTCCTACAATGAGCAGTTCTTC.

The genes are TRBV9 and TRBJ2-1; 9 nucleotides agree with TRBD2. The CDR3 runs to 20 residues. CDR1 is SGDLS, CDR2 YYNGEE, per germline. V lost 0 bases, J lost 7 bases, and 20 bases stayed unmatched. The CDR3 nucleotides are TGTGCCAGCAGCGTAGGAGCTAGTCCGGCAGGCGGGAGGGGCCGGAATGAGCAGTTCTTC. It translates to CASSVGASPAGGRGRNEQFF.

V is TRBV19 and J is TRBJ2-5; 9 positions agree with TRBD2. The V gene end was trimmed by 5 bases and the J gene end by 5 bases; junction bases not matched to a gene: 9. This CDR3 comprises 15 residues. Germline V gene sequence: CDR1 LNHDA, CDR2 SQIVND (reference sequence). CDR3 loop: CASSSVAGVWETQYF. The CDR3 DNA sequence: TGTGCCAGTAGTTCGGTAGCGGGAGTGTGGGAGACCCAGTACTTC.

The gene calls are TRBV5-4 and TRBJ2-7; the D call may be TRBD1 or TRBD2 (5 bases each). Germline CDR1 SGHNT, CDR2 YYREEE (reference sequence). V gave up 4 bases and J gave up 2 bases, with 16 bases separating them. The CDR3 is made up of 15 amino acids. The CDR3 region is CASSPYRDGAYEQYF. The CDR3 DNA reads as TGTGCCAGCAGCCCCTACCGGGACGGGGCCTACGAGCAGTACTTC.

J is TRBJ1-5 and V is TRBV30; 7 bases map to TRBD1. Germline V gene data show CDR1 as GTSNPN and CDR2 as SVGIG (reference sequence). The CDR3 runs 15 residues. Trimming cost V 3 bases and J 6 bases; bases outside gene matches: 11. The CDR3 coding sequence is TGTGCCTGGAGCGAAAGGTTCGACAGGGCTCAGCCCCAGCATTTT. This encodes CAWSERFDRAQPQHF.

The chain uses TRBV10-2 and TRBJ2-3; TRBD1 aligns across 8 bases. CDR1 is WSHSY, CDR2 SAAADI, per germline. V was pared by 2 bases and J by 8 bases, with 6 bases of the junction left unmatched. The CDR3 sequence is 14 residues long. The CDR3, as DNA: TGCGCCAGCAGTGAGAGACAGGGGCTCGGTACGCAGTATTTT. It yields the protein CASSERQGLGTQYF.

V usage is TRBV29-1 and J usage is TRBJ1-2, with 8 bases matching TRBD1. Trimming removed 5 bases from V and 4 bases from J; junction bases left unmatched: 3. The CDR3 totals 12 residues. Germline CDR1 SQVTM, CDR2 ANQGSEA. The CDR3 DNA follows: TGCAGCGTTCCCACAGGGGGCTATGGCTACACCTTC. Protein sequence: CSVPTGGYGYTF.

The rearrangement uses TRBV4-3 and TRBJ2-5; 11 bases are a match to TRBD1. Unmatched junction bases numbered 5, after V lost 0 bases and J lost 5 bases. Germline loops: CDR1 LGHNA, CDR2 YSLEER. There are 16 residues in the CDR3. The CDR3 DNA is TGCGCCAGCAGCCAAGATTCTGGACAGGGGGCGGAGACCCAGTACTTC. Its translation: CASSQDSGQGAETQYF.

The rearrangement joins TRBV28 to TRBJ2-1; 8 nucleotides align to TRBD2. CDR1 and CDR2 from the germline V gene are MDHEN and SYDVKM. The J segment lost 5 bases and the V segment lost 6 bases, leaving 6 bases of the junction unmatched. The CDR3 consists of 14 residues. CDR3 in DNA: TGTGCCAGCAGACTAGCGGATCATCACAATGAGCAGTTCTTC. It specifies CASRLADHHNEQFF.

The genes are TRBV28 and TRBJ2-2; unclear D gene. Germline-derived CDR1 and CDR2 are MDHEN and SYDVKM. The CDR3 extends over 13 amino acids. V lost 10 bases, J lost 1 base, and 10 bases lay in between. CDR3 sequence (DNA): TGTGCCAACCTAGACAAGAACACCGGGGAGCTGTTTTTT. Its protein is CANLDKNTGELFF.

CDR3 nucleotide sequence: TGCGCCAGCAGCCAAGCCGAATGGGGACCAATGAACACTGAAGCTTTCTTT. This gives the protein CASSQAEWGPMNTEAFF. The chain links TRBV4-1 to TRBJ1-1, with a weak D call TRBD1 (5 bases). This CDR3 region has 17 residues. V lost 1 base, J lost 0 bases, and 15 bases lay in between. The germline V gene has CDR1 MGHRA and CDR2 YSYEKL.

The chain recombines TRBV30 with TRBJ2-5, with TRBD2 as a possible D gene (7 bases). The CDR3 loop spans 16 amino acids. With 8 bases removed from V and 4 bases from J, the gap between germline ends came to 26 bases. Germline lookup yields CDR1 GTSNPN and CDR2 SVGIG (reference sequence). For the CDR3, the DNA is TGTGCCGGAGGGGGGTGCGAGGGAGGGACGGGAGAGACCCAGTACTTC. It is translated as CAGGGCEGGTGETQYF. Full variable domain (remainder filled in from reference TRBV30 and TRBJ2-5): SQTIHQWPATLVQPVGSPLSLECTVEGTSNPNLYWYRQAAGRGLQLLFYSVGIGQISSEVPQNLSASRPQDRQFILSSKKLLLSDSGFYLCAGGGCEGGTGETQYFGPGTRLLVL.

The rearrangement uses TRBV14 and TRBJ2-7, with 11 bases matching TRBD2. V shed 6 bases and J 2 bases; nucleotides not matched to a gene: 6. CDR1 SGHDN and CDR2 FVKESK come from the germline V gene. This CDR3 has 15 amino acids. CDR3 in DNA: TGTGCCAGCAGTCCCACTAGCGGGAGCCCCTACGAGCAGTACTTC. This codes for CASSPTSGSPYEQYF.

J is TRBJ2-5 and V is TRBV4-1; D ambiguous. The CDR3 has 14 amino acids. The V end lost 0 bases, the J end lost 1 base, and 6 bases lay between the germline ends. Germline V gene sequence: CDR1 MGHRA, CDR2 YSYEKL. The CDR3 here is CASSQDITQETQYF. The CDR3 DNA sequence: TGCGCCAGCAGCCAAGATATTACCCAAGAGACCCAGTACTTC.

The chain is built from TRBV27 and TRBJ2-5; TRBD1 agrees at 8 bases. This CDR3 contains 14 residues. The V gene's germline CDR1 is MNHEY and CDR2 SMNVEV (reference sequence). V was clipped by 5 bases and J by 1 base; unmatched bases: 3. CDR3 nucleotides: TGTGCCAGCAGTGGGACAGGAGTCCAAGAGACCCAGTACTTC. Translation: CASSGTGVQETQYF.